This T cell receptor beta chain is drawn from a study of identical twins. This clonotype occurred a few times. Donors were all healthy Caucasians. One entry per CDR3 protein, called by TCRdb with MiXCR from the 5' RACE reads. In the table there are some 690,000 distinct CDR3 sequences, 21% of which are singletons. The CDR3 length is 16 residues. Germline V CDR1 and CDR2: LGHDT, YNNKEL (reference sequence). After removal of 0 bases from V and 4 bases from J, the junction contained 7 bases not matched to a gene. These data also featured in a second study, about T cells expressing NK-cell markers. From that paper: In the group of eight sequenced donors, seven were HCMV-seropositive and one was seronegative.

The clonotype originates from a woman aged 18-29 years in good health. The chain has TRBV3-1 and TRBJ2-5, with TRBD2 matching 8 bases. The sequenced sample consisted of PBMCs. CDR3 sequence: CASSQEPSGGLETQYF. CDR3 nucleotide sequence: TGTGCCAGCAGCCAAGAACCAAGCGGGGGACTAGAGACCCAGTACTTC.